A selection of T cell receptor beta chains follows, all from one sample in a study of T cells after yellow fever vaccination. MiXCR was run by TCRdb on the 5' RACE reads, yielding one entry per CDR3 protein. The data show under 250,000 distinct CDR3 sequences, with approximately 3.2% seen just once and less than 3.5% held by the top ten. The sample was CD4+ T cells sorted from PBMCs, taken 10 days after the yellow fever booster vaccination. These receptors originate from a young man who received the YFV17D yellow fever vaccine. Each CDR3 is given with its conserved first and last residue. Fields, in order: J gene, V gene, CDR3 protein.

>TRBJ1-1|TRBV20-1
CSARDQRQGYTEAFF
>TRBJ2-1|TRBV12-3/TRBV12-4
CASKAGAPYNEQFF
>TRBJ2-1|TRBV28
CARSMMKDRERYQGNNEQFF
>TRBJ2-5|TRBV15
CATSLGVRETQYF
>TRBJ1-5|TRBV28
CASSLVASLSNQPQHF
>TRBJ1-6|TRBV10-3
CAISGAGVDNSPLHF
>TRBJ2-1|TRBV12-3/TRBV12-4
CASSSTGGDNEQFF
>TRBJ1-2|TRBV14
CASSQASVYGYTF
>TRBJ2-6|TRBV6-5
CASSFLQGNSGANVLTF
>TRBJ2-7|TRBV6-6
CASSYSRDRVSYEQYF
>TRBJ2-2|TRBV6-2/TRBV6-3
CASSLISGLNTGELFF
>TRBJ1-5|TRBV2
CASRGEWNQPQHF
>TRBJ1-2|TRBV4-3
CASSQDYGDRGLSLSGYTF
>TRBJ2-3|TRBV25-1
CASRHDYSDTQYF
>TRBJ2-5|TRBV5-1
CASSPRGSAGETQYF
>TRBJ1-1|TRBV12-3/TRBV12-4
CASSLGRRVAEALF
>TRBJ2-1|TRBV12-3/TRBV12-4
CASSPGTGGSYEQFF
>TRBJ2-1|TRBV19
CASSSASDSFRGSYNEQFF
>TRBJ2-4|TRBV4-3
CASSQEGGSAKNIQYF
>TRBJ2-5|TRBV5-1
CASSLGPGGLETQYF
>TRBJ2-2|TRBV7-9
CASSLKGTGKLFF
>TRBJ1-1|TRBV5-4
CASSMDGIYEAFF
>TRBJ1-5|TRBV15
CATSGRDRGGYSNQPQHF
>TRBJ1-1|TRBV19
CASSIVPGWNTEAFF
>TRBJ1-2|TRBV6-5
CASSYSGDPYGYTF
>TRBJ2-1|TRBV5-1
CASSPRDPHNEQFF
>TRBJ2-3|TRBV10-3
CAISDFRDWDRDTQYF
>TRBJ2-2|TRBV3-1
CASSQSFNGELFF
>TRBJ2-3|TRBV3-1
CASSQGRTQYF
>TRBJ1-3|TRBV10-3
CAISGAREVFFSGNTIYF
>TRBJ1-2|TRBV7-2
CASSFDRSYGGYTF
>TRBJ2-3|TRBV7-2
CASSFARRGDTQYF
>TRBJ1-6|TRBV19
CASSPIGTAYSPLHF
>TRBJ1-6|TRBV7-8
CASSLGWQNNSPLHF
>TRBJ1-2|TRBV20-1
CSARNNDYGYTF
>TRBJ2-5|TRBV12-5
CASGGTGRQETQYF
>TRBJ1-4|TRBV15
CATSRVSTGGEKLFF
>TRBJ2-3|TRBV20-1
CSARIGGAGTDTQYF
>TRBJ1-3|TRBV3-1
CASSQTTGNTIYF
>TRBJ2-3|TRBV5-4
CASSGDTAPDTQYF
>TRBJ2-7|TRBV7-2
CASSLGPQNGQYF
>TRBJ2-5|TRBV5-1
CASTGIGGASQETQYF
>TRBJ1-4|TRBV5-1
CASSLVRDSNEKLFF
>TRBJ1-5|TRBV12-3/TRBV12-4
CASSLAADQPQHF
>TRBJ2-2|TRBV18
CASSPGQGAANTGELFF
>TRBJ2-5|TRBV10-3
CAISDARTEQETQYF
>TRBJ2-3|TRBV12-3/TRBV12-4
CASSRSGGDTDTQYF
>TRBJ2-7|TRBV12-3/TRBV12-4
CASSRRYEQYF
>TRBJ1-3|TRBV7-2
CASSLGRDRLTIYF
>TRBJ1-5|TRBV3-2
CASSPAGTSGQPQHF
>TRBJ1-1|TRBV2
CASSVFGMNTEAFF
>TRBJ2-1|TRBV3-1
CASSQQGVDEQFF
>TRBJ2-7|TRBV12-3/TRBV12-4
CASSSSGAEQYF
>TRBJ2-1|TRBV24-1
CATSDFRHPYNEQFF
>TRBJ2-2|TRBV4-3
CASSQGQHTGELFF
>TRBJ1-4|TRBV7-6
CASSHPPQPKLFF
>TRBJ2-1|TRBV9
CASNLGGLSYNEQFF
>TRBJ1-5|TRBV12-3/TRBV12-4
CASSFDRAGQPQHF
>TRBJ1-6|TRBV7-9
CASKPGFSYNSPLHF
>TRBJ2-5|TRBV5-6
CASSLSRGGGLEETQYF